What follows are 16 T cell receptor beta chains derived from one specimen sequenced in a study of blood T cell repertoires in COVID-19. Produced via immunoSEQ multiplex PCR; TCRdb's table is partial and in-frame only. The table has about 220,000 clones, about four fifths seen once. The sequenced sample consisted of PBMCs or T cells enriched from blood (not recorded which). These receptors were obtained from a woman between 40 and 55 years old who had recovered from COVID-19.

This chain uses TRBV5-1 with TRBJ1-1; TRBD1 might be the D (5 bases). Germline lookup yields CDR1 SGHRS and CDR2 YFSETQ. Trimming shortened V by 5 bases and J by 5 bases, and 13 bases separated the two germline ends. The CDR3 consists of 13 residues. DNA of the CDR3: TGCGCCAGCAGATCGATGGAGGGGACTGAAGCTTTCTTT. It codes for CASRSMEGTEAFF.

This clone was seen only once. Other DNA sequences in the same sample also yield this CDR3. CDR3 sequence reads: CASSVGGQENQPQHF. The CDR3 DNA reads as TGTGCCAGCAGCGTAGGCGGACAGGAAAATCAGCCCCAGCATTTT. The chain couples TRBV9 to TRBJ1-5; 7 nucleotides match TRBD1. CDR3 length equals 15 residues. Per germline, CDR1 SGDLS and CDR2 YYNGEE. The junction had 4 bases not matched to a gene; V was cut back by 0 bases and J by 4 bases.

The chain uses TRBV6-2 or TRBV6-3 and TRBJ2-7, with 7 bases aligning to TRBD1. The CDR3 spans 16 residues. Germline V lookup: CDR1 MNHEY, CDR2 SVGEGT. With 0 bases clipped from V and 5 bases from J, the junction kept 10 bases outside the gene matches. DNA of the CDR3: TGTGCCAGCAGTTACTCGATCCGGGCAGGGGGTAACGAGCAGTACGTC. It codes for CASSYSIRAGGNEQYV.

The CDR3 bases are TGTGCCATCAGTGGAGGGAACACCATATATTTT. Protein: CAISGGNTIYF. The chain combines TRBV10-3 with TRBJ1-3, with D unclear. V lost 4 bases, J lost 7 bases, and 5 bases lay in between. The CDR3 consists of 11 residues. In germline, CDR1 is ENHRY, CDR2 SYGVKD.

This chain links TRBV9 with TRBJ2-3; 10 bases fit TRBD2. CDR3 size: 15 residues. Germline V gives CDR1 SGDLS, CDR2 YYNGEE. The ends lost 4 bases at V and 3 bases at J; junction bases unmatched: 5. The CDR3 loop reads CASSSRTSGTDTQYF. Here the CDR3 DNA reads TGTGCCAGCAGCTCTCGGACTAGCGGAACAGATACGCAGTATTTT.

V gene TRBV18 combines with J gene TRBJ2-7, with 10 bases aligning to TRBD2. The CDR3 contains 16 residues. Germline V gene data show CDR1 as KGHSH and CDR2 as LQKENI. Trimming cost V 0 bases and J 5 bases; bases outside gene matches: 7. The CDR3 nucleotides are TGTGCCAGCTCACCACCTGGTAGCGGGAGGAACCACGAGCAGTACTTC. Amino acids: CASSPPGSGRNHEQYF.

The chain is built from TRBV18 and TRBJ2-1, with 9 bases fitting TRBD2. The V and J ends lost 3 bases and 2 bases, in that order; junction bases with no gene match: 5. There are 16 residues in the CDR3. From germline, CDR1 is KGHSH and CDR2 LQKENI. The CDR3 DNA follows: TGTGCCAGCTCACCTCTGACTAGCGGAGCCTACAATGAGCAGTTCTTC. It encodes CASSPLTSGAYNEQFF.

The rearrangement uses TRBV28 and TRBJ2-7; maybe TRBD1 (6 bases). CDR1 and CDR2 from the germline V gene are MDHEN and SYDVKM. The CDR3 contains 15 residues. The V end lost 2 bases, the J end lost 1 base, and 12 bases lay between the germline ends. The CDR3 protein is CASSLGQGLSYEQYV. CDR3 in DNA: TGTGCCAGCAGTTTAGGTCAGGGGTTGTCCTACGAGCAGTACGTC.

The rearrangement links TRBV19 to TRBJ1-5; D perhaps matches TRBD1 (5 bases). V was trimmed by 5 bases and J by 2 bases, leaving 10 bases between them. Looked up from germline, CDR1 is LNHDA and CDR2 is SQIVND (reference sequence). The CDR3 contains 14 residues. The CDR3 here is CASSATGGNQPQHF. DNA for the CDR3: TGTGCCAGTAGTGCTACAGGAGGCAATCAGCCCCAGCATTTT.

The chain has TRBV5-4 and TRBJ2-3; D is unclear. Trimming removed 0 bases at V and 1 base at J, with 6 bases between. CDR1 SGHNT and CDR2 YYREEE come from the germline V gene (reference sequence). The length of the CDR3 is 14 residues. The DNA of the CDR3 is TGTGCCAGCAGCTTGGCTCAGGGCACAGATACGCAGTATTTT. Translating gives CASSLAQGTDTQYF.

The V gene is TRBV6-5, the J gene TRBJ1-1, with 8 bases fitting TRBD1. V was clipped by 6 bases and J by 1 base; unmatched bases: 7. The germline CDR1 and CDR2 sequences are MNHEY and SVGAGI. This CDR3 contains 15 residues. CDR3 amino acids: CASSLGQGGNTEAFF. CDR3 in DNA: TGTGCCAGCAGCCTTGGACAGGGAGGGAACACTGAAGCTTTCTTT.

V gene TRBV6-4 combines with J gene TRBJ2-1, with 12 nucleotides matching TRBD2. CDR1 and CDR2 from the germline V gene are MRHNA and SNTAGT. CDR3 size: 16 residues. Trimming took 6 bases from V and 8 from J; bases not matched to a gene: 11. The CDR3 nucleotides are TGTGCCAGCAGGCACGGACTAGCGGGGTCCCGGGATGAGCAGTTCTTC. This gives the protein CASRHGLAGSRDEQFF.

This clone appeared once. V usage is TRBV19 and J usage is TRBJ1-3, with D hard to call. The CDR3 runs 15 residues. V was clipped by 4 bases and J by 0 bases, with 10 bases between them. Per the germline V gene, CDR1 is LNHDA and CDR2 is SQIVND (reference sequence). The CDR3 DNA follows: TGTGCCAGTAGTAAGGAGGGTATCTCTGGAAACACCATATATTTT. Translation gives CASSKEGISGNTIYF.

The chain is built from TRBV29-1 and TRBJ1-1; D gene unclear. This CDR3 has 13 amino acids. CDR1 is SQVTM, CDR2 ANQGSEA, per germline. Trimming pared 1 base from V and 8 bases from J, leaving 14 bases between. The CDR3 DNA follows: TGCAGCGTTGAAGGGTCAGCACGGAGAGAAGCTTTCTTT. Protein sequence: CSVEGSARREAFF.

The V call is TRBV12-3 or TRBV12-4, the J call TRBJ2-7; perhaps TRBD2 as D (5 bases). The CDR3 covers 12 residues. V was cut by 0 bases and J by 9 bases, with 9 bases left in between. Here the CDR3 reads CASSLARTGQYF. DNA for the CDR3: TGTGCCAGCAGTTTAGCCCGGACTGGGCAGTACTTC.

DNA for the CDR3: TGTGCTAGTGGTCTCGGGACAGCTCCTCTGGGAAACACCATATATTTT. Residues: CASGLGTAPLGNTIYF. The J gene is TRBJ1-3, the V gene TRBV12-5, with 7 bases fitting TRBD1. The ends lost 5 bases at V and 4 bases at J; junction bases unmatched: 11. Germline V gives CDR1 LGHNT, CDR2 FRNRAP. The CDR3 consists of 16 residues.